The 9 T cell receptor beta chains below come from one sample, sequenced in a study of T cells after posttransplantation cyclophosphamide. Profiled with immunoSEQ multiplex PCR; TCRdb holds only in-frame clones, not every one. This table holds 51,000 or so clones, roughly 94% found once. The sequenced sample consisted of PBMCs. The receptors stem from a woman aged 25 to 39 in good health and a related stem cell transplant donor.

This chain joins TRBV5-6 and TRBJ1-2; weak D call: TRBD1 (6 bases). Germline CDR1 and CDR2: SGHDT and YYEEEE. This CDR3 has 14 residues. V was pared by 3 bases and J by 2 bases, with 11 bases between. For the CDR3, the DNA is TGTGCCAGCAGCTCTATTGGACAGAACTATGGCTACACCTTC. Protein product: CASSSIGQNYGYTF.

The chain has TRBV28 and TRBJ1-3, with D possibly TRBD1 on 6 matching bases. The CDR3 contains 16 residues. CDR1 MDHEN and CDR2 SYDVKM come from the germline V gene. V lost 0 bases to trimming and J lost 5 bases, with 14 bases between them. The CDR3 DNA reads TGTGCCAGCAGTTTATGGCAGGGGAGGGGAAGAAACACCATATATTTT. Translated, it gives CASSLWQGRGRNTIYF. Combining the CDR3 with reference TRBV28 and TRBJ1-3 gives the whole variable domain DVKVTQSSRYLVKRTGEKVFLECVQDMDHENMFWYRQDPGLGLRLIYFSYDVKMKEKGDIPEGYSVSREKKERFSLILESASTNQTSMYLCASSLWQGRGRNTIYFGEGSWLTVV.

The chain carries TRBV4-2 and TRBJ2-2, with 7 bases identical to TRBD2. After removal of 0 bases from V and 4 bases from J, the junction contained 8 bases not matched to a gene. CDR1 and CDR2 from the germline V gene are LGHNA and YNFKEQ. The CDR3 runs 17 residues. This chain's CDR3 is CASSQEVASGLTGELFF. In nucleotides, the CDR3 is TGTGCCAGCAGCCAAGAGGTCGCTAGCGGTCTCACCGGGGAGCTGTTTTTT.

This clone was found once. This sequence joins TRBV9 and TRBJ2-3; D is undetermined. The CDR3 sequence is 13 residues long. In germline, CDR1 is SGDLS, CDR2 YYNGEE. The V and J ends lost 0 bases and 2 bases respectively, with 4 bases between them. The CDR3 here is CASSVDITDTQYF. The CDR3 nucleotides are TGTGCCAGCAGCGTAGATATCACAGATACGCAGTATTTT.

The chain employs TRBV2 and TRBJ2-1, with 7 bases identical to TRBD2. The V gene's germline CDR1 is SNHLY and CDR2 FYNNEI. Trimming cost V 6 bases and J 4 bases; bases outside gene matches: 9. The CDR3 sequence is 15 residues long. CDR3 loop: CASRERDGGYNEQFF. CDR3 DNA sequence: TGTGCCAGCAGGGAGCGGGACGGGGGGTACAATGAGCAGTTCTTC.

This rearrangement joins TRBV4-3 to TRBJ2-3, with D tentatively TRBD1 (6 bases). In germline, CDR1 is LGHNA, CDR2 YSLEER. V was pared by 0 bases and J by 2 bases, with 21 bases between. The CDR3 is made up of 19 amino acids. DNA of the CDR3: TGCGCCAGCAGCCAAGAGGCAGGGGTTATGAGTGGGGACACAGATACGCAGTATTTT. Its translation is CASSQEAGVMSGDTDTQYF.

V and J are TRBV19 and TRBJ1-1; 8 bases are shared with TRBD1. Looked up from germline, CDR1 is LNHDA and CDR2 is SQIVND (reference sequence). Germline trimming cut 6 bases from V and 1 base from J; bases unmatched to any gene: 4. This CDR3 has 14 amino acids. CDR3 coding DNA: TGTGCCAGTAGGACAGGGGACACGAACACTGAAGCTTTCTTT. This gives the protein CASRTGDTNTEAFF.

J is TRBJ2-2 and V is TRBV4-1; 7 bases match TRBD2. Germline CDR1 reads MGHRA; CDR2 reads YSYEKL. The ends lost 7 bases at V and 2 bases at J; junction bases unmatched: 4. The CDR3 is 14 residues long. The CDR3 sequence: CASKERGNTGELFF. In DNA, the CDR3 is TGCGCCAGCAAAGAGCGGGGAAACACCGGGGAGCTGTTTTTT.

The V gene is TRBV30, the J gene TRBJ1-4; a possible D gene is TRBD1 (6 bases). The CDR3 covers 13 residues. Germline V gene lookup returns CDR1 GTSNPN and CDR2 SVGIG (reference sequence). Trimming stripped 5 bases from V and 4 bases from J, with 11 bases between. The CDR3 loop is CAWEGGLNEKLFF. The CDR3 DNA reads as TGTGCCTGGGAGGGGGGGCTTAATGAAAAACTGTTTTTT.